This is a list of T cell receptor beta chains from one sample in a study of T-cell reconstitution after alpha-beta-depleted transplantation in children. A single record per CDR3 protein comes from TCRdb applying MiXCR to the PCR reads. The sample has a few hundred thousand distinct CDR3 sequences, around 13% seen once. This specimen consisted of PBMCs from the stem cell graft donor, obtained from the stem cell graft. Receptor source: a human donor who donated a stem cell graft to a child with combined immunodeficiency. Both conserved end residues are part of each CDR3. The order of the fields is J gene, D gene, V gene, clone size, CDR3 DNA, CDR3 protein. D genes are given only for firm matches. The listing skips clone size in some rows; elsewhere it reads once, few, many or a size class.

j_gene: TRBJ2-3
d_gene: NA
v_gene: TRBV12-3/TRBV12-4
abundance: many
CDR3nt: TGTGCCAGCAGCTGGGGCTCTAGCACAGATACGCAGTATTTT
CDR3aa: CASSWGSSTDTQYF

j_gene: TRBJ2-2
d_gene: NA
v_gene: TRBV7-9
abundance: NA
CDR3nt: TGTGCCAGCAGCTCATGGACAACCCGGACCGGGGAGCTGTTTTTT
CDR3aa: CASSSWTTRTGELFF

j_gene: TRBJ1-2
d_gene: TRBD1
v_gene: TRBV12-3/TRBV12-4
abundance: many
CDR3nt: TGTGCCAGCAGAACTACCGGGACAGGCTTCTATGGCTACACCTTC
CDR3aa: CASRTTGTGFYGYTF

j_gene: TRBJ2-5
d_gene: TRBD1
v_gene: TRBV7-2
abundance: NA
CDR3nt: TGTGCCAGCACCCAAACCGGGACAGGATCGGAGGCCCAGTACTTC
CDR3aa: CASTQTGTGSEAQYF

j_gene: TRBJ2-2
d_gene: NA
v_gene: TRBV4-3
abundance: many
CDR3nt: TGCGCCAGCAGCCAAGGGACGGCGAACACCGGGGAGCTGTTTTTT
CDR3aa: CASSQGTANTGELFF

j_gene: TRBJ2-7
d_gene: NA
v_gene: TRBV27
abundance: many
CDR3nt: TGTGCCAGCAGTTTATCGGGGGTAAACGAGCAGTACTTC
CDR3aa: CASSLSGVNEQYF

j_gene: TRBJ2-3
d_gene: NA
v_gene: TRBV11-2
abundance: few
CDR3nt: TGTGCCAGCAGCTTAATTGCTAGAAGTAATCCCACAGATACGCAGTATTTT
CDR3aa: CASSLIARSNPTDTQYF

j_gene: TRBJ2-5
d_gene: TRBD2
v_gene: TRBV6-1
abundance: NA
CDR3nt: TGTGCCAGCAGCCCACTAGCGGGGGGGCCAAAGACCCAGTACTTC
CDR3aa: CASSPLAGGPKTQYF

j_gene: TRBJ2-7
d_gene: TRBD2
v_gene: TRBV4-3
abundance: few
CDR3nt: TGCGCCAGCAGCCCCGGACTAGCGAGACCCTACGAGCAGTACTTC
CDR3aa: CASSPGLARPYEQYF

j_gene: TRBJ2-3
d_gene: TRBD1
v_gene: TRBV18
abundance: NA
CDR3nt: TGTGCCAGCTCACCCCTCGGGACAGGGGAAACAGATACGCAGTATTTT
CDR3aa: CASSPLGTGETDTQYF

j_gene: TRBJ2-7
d_gene: NA
v_gene: TRBV29-1
abundance: many
CDR3nt: TGCAGCGTTGAAGGGACTTTGGACGAGCAGTACTTC
CDR3aa: CSVEGTLDEQYF

j_gene: TRBJ2-7
d_gene: NA
v_gene: TRBV7-2
abundance: many
CDR3nt: TGTGCCAGCAGCTCCTTCCTTTTGGAGCAGTACTTC
CDR3aa: CASSSFLLEQYF

j_gene: TRBJ1-2
d_gene: NA
v_gene: TRBV24-1
abundance: few
CDR3nt: TGTGCCACCAGTGATTCGACAGGCTACTATGGCTACACCTTC
CDR3aa: CATSDSTGYYGYTF

j_gene: TRBJ2-1
d_gene: TRBD2
v_gene: TRBV12-3/TRBV12-4
abundance: few
CDR3nt: TGTGCCAGCAGCCGTCAGCGGGGGGGCTACAATGAGCAGTTCTTC
CDR3aa: CASSRQRGGYNEQFF

j_gene: TRBJ1-5
d_gene: TRBD1
v_gene: TRBV6-5
abundance: few
CDR3nt: TGTGCCAGCAGCACGGGACAGGAGCTGTTGGGCAATCAGCCCCAGCATTTT
CDR3aa: CASSTGQELLGNQPQHF

j_gene: TRBJ2-7
d_gene: NA
v_gene: TRBV6-6
abundance: many
CDR3nt: TGTGCCAGCAGCCTAGATCACTACGAGCAGTACTTC
CDR3aa: CASSLDHYEQYF

j_gene: TRBJ2-5
d_gene: NA
v_gene: TRBV11-2
abundance: NA
CDR3nt: TGTGCCAGCAGCTTAGTCGCTCACTTCGTGGAGACCCAGTACTTC
CDR3aa: CASSLVAHFVETQYF

j_gene: TRBJ2-3
d_gene: NA
v_gene: TRBV10-3
abundance: NA
CDR3nt: TGTGCCATCAGTGAAACCCTCCCAGATACGCAGTATTTT
CDR3aa: CAISETLPDTQYF

j_gene: TRBJ1-5
d_gene: NA
v_gene: TRBV7-2
abundance: many
CDR3nt: TGTGCCAGCAGCTTAGCAGTCGCCAATCAGCCCCAGCATTTT
CDR3aa: CASSLAVANQPQHF

j_gene: TRBJ2-5
d_gene: TRBD1
v_gene: TRBV10-3
abundance: few
CDR3nt: TGTGCCATCAGTGATGGGACAGGAGAGACCCAGTACTTC
CDR3aa: CAISDGTGETQYF

j_gene: TRBJ2-1
d_gene: NA
v_gene: TRBV3-1
abundance: few
CDR3nt: TGTGCCAGCAGCCAAGGGCCGCCCTACAATGAGCAGTTCTTC
CDR3aa: CASSQGPPYNEQFF

j_gene: TRBJ1-3
d_gene: NA
v_gene: TRBV20-1
abundance: NA
CDR3nt: TGCAGTGCCCCGAGGTGGGACTCTGGAAACACCATATATTTT
CDR3aa: CSAPRWDSGNTIYF

j_gene: TRBJ2-7
d_gene: NA
v_gene: TRBV12-3/TRBV12-4
abundance: many
CDR3nt: TGTGCCAGCAGTCTCGCGACGGCTGGATACGAGCAGTACTTC
CDR3aa: CASSLATAGYEQYF

j_gene: TRBJ1-1
d_gene: NA
v_gene: TRBV28
abundance: many
CDR3nt: TGTGCCAGCAGCTCCATCTTGAACACTGAAGCTTTCTTT
CDR3aa: CASSSILNTEAFF

j_gene: TRBJ2-2
d_gene: NA
v_gene: TRBV19
abundance: few
CDR3nt: TGTGCCAGTATCGGCGGCACCGGGGAGCTGTTTTTT
CDR3aa: CASIGGTGELFF

j_gene: TRBJ2-5
d_gene: TRBD2
v_gene: TRBV10-3
abundance: NA
CDR3nt: TGTGCCATCGGCCTAGCGGGGGGAAACCAAGAGACCCAGTACTTC
CDR3aa: CAIGLAGGNQETQYF

j_gene: TRBJ2-7
d_gene: TRBD1
v_gene: TRBV6-2/TRBV6-3
abundance: many
CDR3nt: TGTGCCAGCAGTTACCCGACAGGGACCTACGAGCAGTACTTC
CDR3aa: CASSYPTGTYEQYF

j_gene: TRBJ1-5
d_gene: NA
v_gene: TRBV20-1
abundance: few
CDR3nt: TGCAGTGCTAGGGGGACGGAGGGCAATCAGCCCCAGCATTTT
CDR3aa: CSARGTEGNQPQHF

j_gene: TRBJ2-5
d_gene: NA
v_gene: TRBV5-1
abundance: NA
CDR3nt: TGCGCCAGCAGCTCGGCCGGAGGAGGCGTAAGAGAGACCCAGTACTTC
CDR3aa: CASSSAGGGVRETQYF

j_gene: TRBJ2-5
d_gene: TRBD2
v_gene: TRBV20-1
abundance: many
CDR3nt: TGCAGTGCTAGACCCTCGACTAGCTTGAGAGAGACCCAGTACTTC
CDR3aa: CSARPSTSLRETQYF

j_gene: TRBJ1-1
d_gene: NA
v_gene: TRBV30
abundance: many
CDR3nt: TGTGCCTGGAGGGGGTATGGTGAAGCTTTCTTT
CDR3aa: CAWRGYGEAFF

j_gene: TRBJ1-2
d_gene: NA
v_gene: TRBV7-2
abundance: many
CDR3nt: TGTGCCAGCAGCTTAGACTCGGTCTATGGCTACACCTTC
CDR3aa: CASSLDSVYGYTF

j_gene: TRBJ2-7
d_gene: TRBD2
v_gene: TRBV25-1
abundance: few
CDR3nt: TGTGCCACCCAGGGTAGCGGGGGATCCTACGAGCAGTACTTC
CDR3aa: CATQGSGGSYEQYF

j_gene: TRBJ2-1
d_gene: NA
v_gene: TRBV5-1
abundance: NA
CDR3nt: TGCGCCAGCAGCTTGGAACAGGCCCCCTACAATGAGCAGTTCTTC
CDR3aa: CASSLEQAPYNEQFF

j_gene: TRBJ1-6
d_gene: NA
v_gene: TRBV5-1
abundance: NA
CDR3nt: TGCGCCAGCAGCTTGGAACAGCCGGGGAATTCACCCCTCCACTTT
CDR3aa: CASSLEQPGNSPLHF

j_gene: TRBJ2-2
d_gene: NA
v_gene: TRBV4-3
abundance: many
CDR3nt: TGCGCCAGCAGCCAAGATTTCCGGACAGACACCGGGGAGCTGTTTTTT
CDR3aa: CASSQDFRTDTGELFF

j_gene: TRBJ2-5
d_gene: NA
v_gene: TRBV11-2
abundance: NA
CDR3nt: TGTGCCAGCACCCAAAGGCGCAGACTAGACCAAGAGACCCAGTACTTC
CDR3aa: CASTQRRRLDQETQYF

j_gene: TRBJ1-6
d_gene: NA
v_gene: TRBV27
abundance: NA
CDR3nt: TGTGCCAGCAGAGTCGGAGCGGGGGCGGGAGGATTGCCTTCACCCCTCCACTTT
CDR3aa: CASRVGAGAGGLPSPLHF

j_gene: TRBJ1-5
d_gene: NA
v_gene: TRBV4-3
abundance: many
CDR3nt: TGCGCCAGCAGCCAAGATTGGGGGGCTGATCAGCCCCAGCATTTT
CDR3aa: CASSQDWGADQPQHF

j_gene: TRBJ2-3
d_gene: TRBD1
v_gene: TRBV29-1
abundance: NA
CDR3nt: TGCAGCGTTGAATCGGACAGGGCGGCAGATACGCAGTATTTT
CDR3aa: CSVESDRAADTQYF

j_gene: TRBJ2-1
d_gene: NA
v_gene: TRBV2
abundance: NA
CDR3nt: TGTGCCAGCAGCATATACATCGGTGAGCAGTTCTTC
CDR3aa: CASSIYIGEQFF

j_gene: TRBJ2-7
d_gene: TRBD2
v_gene: TRBV18
abundance: NA
CDR3nt: TGTGCCAGCTCACCAGCCCGGACTAGCGGGGGCTACGAGCAGTACTTC
CDR3aa: CASSPARTSGGYEQYF

j_gene: TRBJ2-1
d_gene: TRBD2
v_gene: TRBV12-3/TRBV12-4
abundance: many
CDR3nt: TGTGCCAGCAGTTTGACTAGCGGGAGACAAACGCAGTTCTTC
CDR3aa: CASSLTSGRQTQFF

j_gene: TRBJ2-7
d_gene: TRBD1
v_gene: TRBV4-1
abundance: NA
CDR3nt: TGCGCCAGCAGCCAAAGGGACAGGAGCTCCTACGAGCAGTACTTC
CDR3aa: CASSQRDRSSYEQYF

j_gene: TRBJ1-6
d_gene: NA
v_gene: TRBV7-9
abundance: once
CDR3nt: TGTGCCAGCAGCTCCTATCTAGTTTCAGATAATTCACCCCTCCACTTT
CDR3aa: CASSSYLVSDNSPLHF

j_gene: TRBJ2-4
d_gene: TRBD1
v_gene: TRBV12-3/TRBV12-4
abundance: NA
CDR3nt: TGTGCCAGCAGCCCTCCCGGGACAGCGAACAGGAACATTCAGTACTTC
CDR3aa: CASSPPGTANRNIQYF

j_gene: TRBJ2-1
d_gene: TRBD2
v_gene: TRBV20-1
abundance: many
CDR3nt: TGCAGTGCTAGAGTCGCACTAGCGGGAGTCGGTGAGCAGTTCTTC
CDR3aa: CSARVALAGVGEQFF

j_gene: TRBJ2-1
d_gene: NA
v_gene: TRBV12-3/TRBV12-4
abundance: many
CDR3nt: TGTGCCAGCAGTCCCAGTGATGAGCAGTTCTTC
CDR3aa: CASSPSDEQFF

j_gene: TRBJ2-2
d_gene: NA
v_gene: TRBV5-1
abundance: many
CDR3nt: TGCGCCAGCAGCTTTTGGGCGGACGGGGAGCTGTTTTTT
CDR3aa: CASSFWADGELFF

j_gene: TRBJ2-3
d_gene: NA
v_gene: TRBV6-5
abundance: NA
CDR3nt: TGTGCCAGCAGTTACTCTGGGTTGTCAGATACGCAGTATTTT
CDR3aa: CASSYSGLSDTQYF

j_gene: TRBJ2-1
d_gene: TRBD1
v_gene: TRBV24-1
abundance: NA
CDR3nt: TGTGCCACCAGTGATTGGGACAGGGCCTATGAGCAGTTCTTC
CDR3aa: CATSDWDRAYEQFF

j_gene: TRBJ2-1
d_gene: NA
v_gene: TRBV30
abundance: NA
CDR3nt: TGTGCCTGGAGTGTAGCTTTCCAACCCTTTGATGAGCAGTTCTTC
CDR3aa: CAWSVAFQPFDEQFF

j_gene: TRBJ2-2
d_gene: NA
v_gene: TRBV12-3/TRBV12-4
abundance: many
CDR3nt: TGTGCCAGCAGCTCTCCCGCCGGGGAGCTGTTTTTT
CDR3aa: CASSSPAGELFF

j_gene: TRBJ2-5
d_gene: NA
v_gene: TRBV12-3/TRBV12-4
abundance: few
CDR3nt: TGTGCCAGCAGTTCCTCGGGCGGTGGGGACCAAGAGACCCAGTACTTC
CDR3aa: CASSSSGGGDQETQYF

j_gene: TRBJ2-2
d_gene: TRBD2
v_gene: TRBV27
abundance: few
CDR3nt: TGTGCCAGCAGTAAACTAGCGGGAGGACCCGGGGAGCTGTTTTTT
CDR3aa: CASSKLAGGPGELFF

j_gene: TRBJ2-7
d_gene: NA
v_gene: TRBV12-3/TRBV12-4
abundance: NA
CDR3nt: TGTGCCAGCACTACTCCGATTCTGGGCTACGAGCAGTACTTC
CDR3aa: CASTTPILGYEQYF

j_gene: TRBJ2-1
d_gene: TRBD2
v_gene: TRBV5-1
abundance: many
CDR3nt: TGCGCCAGCAGCCGACTAGCGGAACCCTACAATGAGCAGTTCTTC
CDR3aa: CASSRLAEPYNEQFF

j_gene: TRBJ2-7
d_gene: TRBD1
v_gene: TRBV20-1
abundance: NA
CDR3nt: TGCAGTGCTAGACCTTTCCGGGACAGTTCCTACGAGCAGTACTTC
CDR3aa: CSARPFRDSSYEQYF

j_gene: TRBJ2-5
d_gene: NA
v_gene: TRBV20-1
abundance: NA
CDR3nt: TGCAGTGCTAGTGCTAGCGCCCAAGAGACCCAGTACTTC
CDR3aa: CSASASAQETQYF